This TCR beta chain was profiled in a study of blood T cell repertoires in COVID-19. Those enrolled in Seattle joined during active infection and were followed longitudinally afterward. With 3 bases removed from V and 0 bases from J, the gap between germline ends came to 11 bases. The CDR3 sequence is 15 residues long. The germline V gene encodes CDR1 SGHRS and CDR2 YFSETQ. Per the authors' pipeline: From reference gene primer amplification, estimates of nucleated cell counts were derived. Assay: immunoSEQ multiplex PCR; the TCRdb copy retains only in-frame clones and omits some. V and J calls plus clone size are reproduced from that table; the DNA served to infer D and trimming. The data hold some 70,000 clones, with under 85% observed a single time.

The TCR sequence derives from a middle-aged man with COVID-19, enrolled during active disease. V and J are TRBV5-1 and TRBJ2-3, with a weak D call TRBD2 (5 bases). The sequenced sample was peripheral blood. CDR3 sequence reads: CASSYWTGSTDTQYF. The CDR3 region has the DNA TGCGCCAGCAGCTATTGGACGGGGAGCACAGATACGCAGTATTTT.